The entry that follows covers one T cell receptor (beta chain) sequence. V gave up 5 bases and J gave up 5 bases; unmatched junction bases: 10. The germline V gene has CDR1 SGHVS and CDR2 FNYEAQ. The CDR3 sequence is 15 residues long. Some clones are missing from TCRdb's copy, which holds only in-frame ones; the method was immunoSEQ multiplex PCR. The repertoire holds 40,000 to 50,000 clones, with roughly 90% as singletons. This entry comes from a study of T cell changes during pregnancy in multiple sclerosis. This chain joins TRBV7-6 and TRBJ2-7, with 9 bases matching TRBD2. The origin of this receptor is a female donor with multiple sclerosis, enrolled in a pregnancy study. The material was CD8+ T cells from peripheral blood mononuclear cells, obtained in the third trimester of pregnancy. The CDR3 protein is CASSLRLAALDEQYF. The CDR3 DNA sequence: TGTGCCAGCAGCCTGAGACTAGCGGCCCTTGACGAGCAGTACTTC.